A single sample gave rise to the 23 T cell receptor beta chains below, sequenced in a study of blood T cell repertoires in COVID-19. This table comes from immunoSEQ multiplex PCR, and its TCRdb copy is limited to in-frame clones, with some not included. Of a few hundred thousand clones in the sample, approximately 80% were seen once. The sequencing input was peripheral blood. The receptors stem from a human donor in a cohort sampled during active COVID-19.

V usage is TRBV19 and J usage is TRBJ1-6; TRBD1 agrees at 10 bases. With 4 bases clipped from V and 7 bases from J, the junction kept 4 bases outside the gene matches. This CDR3 region has 15 residues. Germline CDR1 reads LNHDA; CDR2 reads SQIVND (reference sequence). The CDR3 nucleotides read TGTGCCAGTAGTACCCTGGACAGGGGGAATTCACCCCTCCACTTT. It yields the protein CASSTLDRGNSPLHF.

The V call is TRBV5-1, the J call TRBJ2-5; D gene uncertain. The V end lost 2 bases, the J end lost 1 base, and 9 bases lay between the germline ends. The V gene's germline CDR1 is SGHRS and CDR2 YFSETQ. The CDR3 runs to 14 residues. Written as DNA, the CDR3 is TGCGCCAGCAGCTTCCGCGTTTCCCAAGAGACCCAGTACTTC. Its translation: CASSFRVSQETQYF.

J is TRBJ2-3 and V is TRBV19, with 9 bases that match TRBD2. Germline CDR1 reads LNHDA; CDR2 reads SQIVND (reference sequence). The CDR3 length is 18 residues. Germline trimming cut 4 bases from V and 1 base from J; bases unmatched to any gene: 12. Here the CDR3 reads CASSTTTMRGGGTDTQYF. The CDR3 DNA reads TGTGCCAGTAGTACCACCACTATGCGGGGGGGCGGCACAGATACGCAGTATTTT.

This chain connects TRBV5-1 to TRBJ2-7; TRBD1 aligns across 8 bases. Germline V gene sequence: CDR1 SGHRS, CDR2 YFSETQ. This CDR3 has 14 amino acids. Trimming cost V 4 bases and J 5 bases; bases outside gene matches: 8. CDR3 residues: CASSAEGQGNEQYF. CDR3 bases: TGCGCCAGCAGCGCCGAAGGACAGGGCAACGAGCAGTACTTC.

The chain combines TRBV24-1 with TRBJ2-5, with 11 bases identical to TRBD1. The CDR3 runs to 16 residues. Germline assignment: CDR1 KGHDR and CDR2 SFDVKD. The trim removed 2 bases at V and 4 bases at J, leaving 5 bases unmatched. The chain's CDR3 is CATSDWTGGGGETQYF. As DNA, the CDR3 is TGTGCCACCAGTGATTGGACAGGGGGCGGGGGAGAGACCCAGTACTTC.

The chain combines TRBV14 with TRBJ2-3; possibly TRBD1 for D (6 bases). V shed 2 bases and J shed 4 bases, with 13 bases lying between them. From germline, CDR1 is SGHDN and CDR2 FVKESK. CDR3 length: 15 amino acids. This CDR3 reads CASSQNPGASDTQYF. The DNA for the CDR3 is TGTGCCAGCAGCCAAAATCCAGGGGCCTCAGATACGCAGTATTTT.

This chain links TRBV6-5 with TRBJ2-7, with 8 nucleotides matching TRBD1. The CDR3 covers 13 residues. Germline CDR1 reads MNHEY; CDR2 reads SVGAGI. V lost 8 bases and J lost 0; bases outside the gene matches: 3. In nucleotides, the CDR3 is TGTGCCAGCCGGGACAGGACCTCCTACGAGCAGTACTTC. Protein sequence: CASRDRTSYEQYF.

The chain recombines TRBV3-1 (or the pseudogene TRBV3-2) with TRBJ2-3; TRBD2 aligns across 10 bases. This CDR3 comprises 16 residues. CDR1 is LGHDT, CDR2 YNNKEL, per germline (reference sequence). Unmatched junction bases numbered 10, after V lost 5 bases and J lost 5 bases. CDR3 sequence reads: CASSSGLAGGVDTQYF. CDR3 nucleotides: TGTGCCAGCAGCTCGGGGTTAGCGGGAGGTGTAGATACGCAGTATTTT.

This rearrangement joins TRBV3-1 (or the pseudogene TRBV3-2) to TRBJ2-3; TRBD2 agrees at 16 bases. The CDR3 contains 16 residues. V was clipped by 3 bases and J by 6 bases; unmatched bases: 3. The V gene's germline CDR1 is LGHDT and CDR2 YNNKEL (reference sequence). In DNA, the CDR3 is TGTGCCAGCAGCCAGGGGGGACTAGCGGGAGGGGATACGCAGTATTTT. Amino acid sequence: CASSQGGLAGGDTQYF.

The V and J genes are TRBV5-8 and TRBJ2-5; the match to TRBD2 covers 11 bases. The length of the CDR3 is 16 residues. Trimming cost V 4 bases and J 0 bases; bases outside gene matches: 5. Germline CDR1 reads SGHTS; CDR2 reads YDEGEE. The CDR3 reads CASSEGLAAHQETQYF. The CDR3 DNA sequence: TGTGCCAGCAGCGAGGGACTAGCGGCCCACCAAGAGACCCAGTACTTC.

This chain connects TRBV28 to TRBJ1-2; D unresolved. Per germline, CDR1 MDHEN and CDR2 SYDVKM. Trimming left V 3 bases short and J 0 bases short, with 14 bases between. The CDR3 consists of 16 residues. The CDR3 nucleotides are TGTGCCAGCAGTTTGGAAGCGATGGAAGCTAACTATGGCTACACCTTC. This encodes CASSLEAMEANYGYTF.

Many counts were recorded for this clone. The rearrangement links TRBV2 to TRBJ1-6; D is uncertain. CDR3 length equals 15 residues. Trimming took 6 bases from V and 1 from J, leaving 10 bases between them. Germline V gene lookup returns CDR1 SNHLY and CDR2 FYNNEI. The CDR3, as DNA: TGTGCCAGCAGCGCCCTAGATTCCTATAATTCACCCCTCCACTTT. This gives the protein CASSALDSYNSPLHF.

This clone has a handful of counts. V is TRBV29-1 and J is TRBJ2-1; TRBD2 aligns across 8 bases. The CDR3 extends over 14 amino acids. The junction had 8 bases not matched to a gene; V was cut back by 2 bases and J by 8 bases. The germline CDR1 and CDR2 sequences are SQVTM and ANQGSEA. Written as DNA, the CDR3 is TGCAGCGTTGAATCGGCGGGGGGCAGGTATGAGCAGTTCTTC. Protein product: CSVESAGGRYEQFF.

The gene calls are TRBV6-6 and TRBJ1-3, with TRBD1 matching over 7 bases. Looked up from germline, CDR1 is MNHNY and CDR2 is SVGAGI (reference sequence). The V and J ends lost 2 bases and 4 bases, in that order; junction bases with no gene match: 5. CDR3 size: 15 residues. This CDR3 is CASSYRRGVGNTIYF. In DNA form, the CDR3 reads TGTGCCAGCAGTTACCGCAGGGGGGTCGGAAACACCATATATTTT.

The chain is built from TRBV6-5 and TRBJ2-3; a possible D gene is TRBD2 (6 bases). The germline V gene has CDR1 MNHEY and CDR2 SVGAGI. Trimming took 8 bases from V and 3 from J, leaving 15 bases between them. The CDR3 length is 14 residues. The CDR3 is CASFAGGATDTQYF. DNA of the CDR3: TGTGCCAGCTTTGCCGGGGGAGCTACAGATACGCAGTATTTT.

In its sample, this clone was seen a few times. This chain links TRBV28 with TRBJ1-1; D call uncertain. This CDR3 region has 13 residues. Germline values: CDR1 MDHEN, CDR2 SYDVKM. Trimming shortened V by 6 bases and J by 1 base, and 9 bases separated the two germline ends. CDR3 protein: CASREGWNTEAFF. The CDR3 nucleotides are TGTGCCAGCAGGGAGGGCTGGAACACTGAAGCTTTCTTT.

The rearrangement uses TRBV11-3 and TRBJ2-1; no definite D call. V was pared by 1 base and J by 8 bases, with 12 bases between. Germline lookup yields CDR1 SGHNT and CDR2 YENEEA. This CDR3 is 14 amino acids long. The DNA of the CDR3 is TGTGCCAGCAGCTTAGGGGCCGTTACCGATGAGCAGTTCTTC. Protein: CASSLGAVTDEQFF.

V usage is TRBV7-8 and J usage is TRBJ2-7, with 10 bases aligning to TRBD1. Trimming at V came to 5 bases and at J to 7 bases, leaving 11 bases not matched to a gene. CDR1 is SGHVS and CDR2 is FQNEAQ in the germline V gene. CDR3 size: 15 residues. DNA of the CDR3: TGTGCCAGCAGCCACCGGGACAGGGGAGGGGGTGAGCAGTACTTC. Amino acids: CASSHRDRGGGEQYF.

J is TRBJ1-4 and V is TRBV5-6; no firm D call. Germline assignment: CDR1 SGHDT and CDR2 YYEEEE. This CDR3 has 14 residues. Trimming shortened V by 0 bases and J by 6 bases, and 9 bases separated the two germline ends. CDR3 sequence reads: CASSLVGRDEKLFF. The CDR3 bases are TGTGCCAGCAGCTTGGTGGGGAGGGATGAAAAACTGTTTTTT.

The gene calls are TRBV3-1 (or the pseudogene TRBV3-2) and TRBJ2-3, with 7 bases aligning to TRBD2. V lost 2 bases to trimming and J lost 5 bases; unmatched junction nucleotides: 7. The CDR3 totals 15 residues. The germline gives CDR1 LGHDT, CDR2 YNNKEL (reference sequence). This chain's CDR3 is CASSQSGARRDTQYF. The CDR3 DNA is TGTGCCAGCAGCCAAAGCGGGGCCCGCCGAGATACGCAGTATTTT.

This clone has only one observation. The gene calls are TRBV6-1 and TRBJ2-7; 8 positions agree with TRBD2. Per germline, CDR1 MNHNS and CDR2 SASEGT. The CDR3 has 16 amino acids. With 0 bases clipped from V and 0 bases from J, the junction kept 4 bases outside the gene matches. CDR3 loop: CASSEARGDPSYEQYF. The CDR3 bases are TGTGCCAGCAGTGAAGCGCGGGGGGACCCCTCCTACGAGCAGTACTTC.

The V and J genes are TRBV19 and TRBJ2-2, with 14 positions matching TRBD2. CDR1 and CDR2 (germline): LNHDA, SQIVND (reference sequence). The CDR3 spans 20 residues. The junction had 11 bases not matched to a gene; V was cut back by 5 bases and J by 0 bases. CDR3 sequence reads: CASSSKPGLAGAPNTGELFF. CDR3 nucleotides: TGTGCCAGTAGTTCCAAGCCGGGACTAGCGGGGGCTCCGAACACCGGGGAGCTGTTTTTT.

The V and J genes are TRBV29-1 and TRBJ2-7; D possibly corresponds to TRBD1 (5 bases). The germline V gene has CDR1 SQVTM and CDR2 ANQGSEA. The CDR3 consists of 13 residues. V was shortened by 0 bases and J by 1 base, with 7 bases between the two germline ends. The CDR3 bases are TGCAGCGTTGAAGAAGGGGTATCCTACGAGCAGTACTTC. This encodes CSVEEGVSYEQYF.